Following are 10 T cell receptor beta chains from one sample sequenced in a study of PD-L1 blockade in urothelial cancer (dated by TCRdb to about 2017). This specimen's time point label, interpreted: pretreatment peripheral blood. The method behind the library was the immunoSEQ multiplex PCR assay. Here the immuneACCESS table is served through TCRdb, limited to in-frame sequences with V and J called. Missing clones are a known gap in these copies; in checked studies unresolved V genes cover under half, and the rest lacks a known reason. The sample has tens of thousands of clones on record, 90% of them singletons. Of the sample, around 1.6% falls within the top ten clones. Source: PBMCs, taken around atezolizumab (anti-PD-L1) treatment. Source of these receptors: a man aged 60 to 75 with urothelial cancer.

This chain connects TRBV11-2 to TRBJ2-1, with 9 bases identical to TRBD1. This CDR3 is 16 amino acids long. CDR1 and CDR2 (germline): SGHAT, FQNNGV. The J segment lost 8 bases and the V segment lost 3 bases, leaving 11 bases of the junction unmatched. CDR3 sequence reads: CASSLDRGSSRDEQFF. The DNA of the CDR3 is TGTGCCAGCAGCTTGGACAGGGGAAGCTCCAGGGATGAGCAGTTCTTC.

The V and J genes are TRBV7-2 and TRBJ1-2, with a tentative D call TRBD1 (6 bases). The CDR3 has 15 residues. Germline V gene sequence: CDR1 SGHTA, CDR2 FQGNSA. V dropped 5 bases and J dropped 2 bases, with 15 bases sitting between them. CDR3 amino acids: CASSGRQDRNYGYTF. The DNA of the CDR3 is TGTGCCAGCAGCGGCCGCCAGGACAGAAACTATGGCTACACCTTC.

As for this clone: A junction boundary mismatches the germline segment, possibly from a read error. The chain couples TRBV7-7 to TRBJ2-3, with D perhaps matching TRBD2 (6 bases). The length of the CDR3 is 17 residues. CDR1 SSHAT and CDR2 FNYEAQ come from the germline V gene (reference sequence). The CDR3 protein is CASSLGVRDLRTDTQYF. The CDR3 DNA follows: TGTGCTAGCAGCTTAGGTGTGCGGGATTTAAGGACAGATACGCAGTATTTT.

The chain employs TRBV28 and TRBJ2-5; TRBD2 is a possible D gene (6 bases). Trimming pared 11 bases from V and 2 bases from J, leaving 12 bases between. Germline CDR1 and CDR2: MDHEN and SYDVKM. The CDR3 is made up of 12 amino acids. The CDR3 loop is CASGGIQETQYF. The CDR3 region has the DNA TGTGCCTCTGGCGGGATACAAGAGACCCAGTACTTC.

V gene TRBV6-5 combines with J gene TRBJ1-2; the D gene is possibly TRBD1 (6 bases). The CDR3 contains 14 residues. Germline CDR1 and CDR2: MNHEY and SVGAGI. Trimming shortened V by 6 bases and J by 4 bases, and 15 bases separated the two germline ends. The CDR3, as DNA: TGTGCCAGCAGCCACCGACGGGGGGCCTATGGCTACACCTTC. Translating gives CASSHRRGAYGYTF.

V is TRBV30 and J is TRBJ2-6; 15 bases align to TRBD2. The CDR3 contains 17 residues. The trim removed 5 bases at V and 0 bases at J, leaving 2 bases unmatched. Germline CDR1 is GTSNPN and CDR2 is SVGIG (reference sequence). The CDR3 DNA follows: TGTGCCTGGGCGGGACTAGCGGGGGGCTCTGGGGCCAACGTCCTGACTTTC. Translated: CAWAGLAGGSGANVLTF.

The chain joins TRBV5-5 to TRBJ1-1; D is unclear. This CDR3 region has 13 residues. V lost 0 bases to trimming and J lost 2 bases, with 5 bases between them. Germline assignment: CDR1 SGHKS and CDR2 YYEKEE (reference sequence). As DNA, the CDR3 is TGTGCCAGCAGCTTGGCGGGAAACACTGAAGCTTTCTTT. Protein product: CASSLAGNTEAFF.

This clone came up a few times. The chain employs TRBV7-2 and TRBJ2-7; 7 bases agree with TRBD1. CDR1 is SGHTA, CDR2 FQGNSA, per germline. Germline trimming cut 5 bases from V and 7 bases from J; bases unmatched to any gene: 8. The CDR3 has 13 residues. As DNA, the CDR3 is TGTGCCAGCAGCACCCGACAGGGTGGAGAGCAGTACTTC. Translated: CASSTRQGGEQYF.

The chain joins TRBV4-2 to TRBJ2-1; 7 positions match TRBD2. The trim removed 2 bases at V and 8 bases at J, leaving 9 bases unmatched. The CDR3 spans 15 residues. Germline V gives CDR1 LGHNA, CDR2 YNFKEQ. DNA of the CDR3: TGTGCCAGCAGCCAAACCCCGAATGGGGGGGATGAGCAGTTCTTC. Translating it yields CASSQTPNGGDEQFF.

The rearrangement uses TRBV6-1 and TRBJ2-4; TRBD2 aligns across 9 bases. From germline, CDR1 is MNHNS and CDR2 SASEGT. This CDR3 is built from 15 residues. V lost 6 bases to trimming and J lost 5 bases; unmatched junction nucleotides: 8. The DNA of the CDR3 is TGTGCCAGCAGGGGACTAGCCGGAGGGGAAAACATTCAGTACTTC. As protein: CASRGLAGGENIQYF.